This entry describes one T cell receptor (beta chain). Its target is unknown. Use of 60 Vbeta and 13 Jbeta primers characterized the PCR. The repertoire was sequenced with immunoSEQ multiplex PCR; TCRdb's copy has only in-frame clones and lacks some. The sample lists over 110,000 clones; roughly 79% were seen once. Trimming took 5 bases from V and 1 from J, leaving 13 bases between them. The germline gives CDR1 SGHNT, CDR2 YENEEA. The CDR3 is made up of 15 amino acids. The donors were healthy bone marrow donors. These data are taken from a study of cytomegalovirus exposure and HLA in healthy donors. Whole-study context: Earlier results showed roughly 120 million unique TCR beta sequences derived from approximately 170 million T cells.

Study outcomes and limitations: There were some public TCRs occurring in many donors, but most TCR sequences were rare.

Sequenced sample: PBMCs. The chain has TRBV11-3 and TRBJ2-3; possibly TRBD1 for D (6 bases). The TCR sequence derives from a woman aged 60-70 years in good health and CMV-seropositive. The CDR3 coding sequence is TGTGCCAGCAGCCGCACAGGGCTGGGCACAGATACGCAGTATTTT. Residues: CASSRTGLGTDTQYF.